These T cell receptor beta chains were read from a single sample in a study of cytomegalovirus exposure and HLA in healthy donors. Assay: immunoSEQ multiplex PCR; the TCRdb copy retains only in-frame clones and omits some. The sample records 99,000 or so clones, 60% to 85% being singletons. The sequenced material came from PBMCs. These TCRs come from a woman aged 40-49 years in good health and CMV-seropositive. The CDR3 runs from the conserved cysteine through the conserved F or W.

v_call: TRBV7-9
j_call: TRBJ2-5
cdr3_aa: CASSLVVRGMETQYF

v_call: TRBV6-5
j_call: TRBJ2-1
cdr3_aa: CASHQTSGPYNEQFF

v_call: TRBV5-1
j_call: TRBJ1-1
cdr3_aa: CASSLDGMSRTEAFF

v_call: TRBV11-2
j_call: TRBJ2-3
cdr3_aa: CASSPVGDRGVPDTQYF

v_call: TRBV27
j_call: TRBJ2-5
cdr3_aa: CASSHSLTGPGQETQYF

v_call: TRBV7-2
j_call: TRBJ2-1
cdr3_aa: CASSPTGFRTRSNEQFF

v_call: TRBV4-3
j_call: TRBJ2-1
cdr3_aa: CASSQNPAARTGDNEQFF

v_call: TRBV4-2
j_call: TRBJ2-3
cdr3_aa: CASSQFTSGDRTDTQYF

v_call: TRBV21-1
j_call: TRBJ1-3
cdr3_aa: CASSKALGGGPDIFAFAGNTIYF

v_call: TRBV6-5
j_call: TRBJ2-3
cdr3_aa: CASSPQGARTDTQYF

v_call: TRBV28
j_call: TRBJ2-2
cdr3_aa: CASSLGTSLYTGELFF

v_call: TRBV6-5
j_call: TRBJ1-5
cdr3_aa: CASSYPGEPQHF

v_call: TRBV7-2
j_call: TRBJ2-1
cdr3_aa: CASSPTSGIYNEQFF

v_call: TRBV29-1
j_call: TRBJ2-1
cdr3_aa: CSVGGGDILIYNEQFF

v_call: TRBV7-9
j_call: TRBJ1-1
cdr3_aa: CASSPGTEAFF

v_call: TRBV18
j_call: TRBJ2-1
cdr3_aa: CASSPGGPEQFF

v_call: TRBV13
j_call: TRBJ1-2
cdr3_aa: CASSWQPGQGVGYTF

v_call: TRBV11-3
j_call: TRBJ1-6
cdr3_aa: CASSLGWEGRDSPLHF

v_call: TRBV30
j_call: TRBJ1-1
cdr3_aa: CAWIRVQAFF

v_call: TRBV7-9
j_call: TRBJ2-1
cdr3_aa: CASSYSGDEQFF

v_call: TRBV11-2
j_call: TRBJ2-5
cdr3_aa: CASSRPRVEETQYF

v_call: TRBV27
j_call: TRBJ1-4
cdr3_aa: CASSPTEDNEKLFF

v_call: TRBV28
j_call: TRBJ1-1
cdr3_aa: CASNRGTEAFF

v_call: TRBV29-1
j_call: TRBJ2-4
cdr3_aa: CSAIEDKNIQYF

v_call: TRBV10-3
j_call: TRBJ2-1
cdr3_aa: CAIRGQGSYNEQFF

v_call: TRBV6-1
j_call: TRBJ1-1
cdr3_aa: CASSEVGTTEAFF

v_call: TRBV5-4
j_call: TRBJ1-1
cdr3_aa: CASSGGQNTEAFF

v_call: TRBV28
j_call: TRBJ1-1
cdr3_aa: CASSPIRYSSNTEAFF

v_call: TRBV5-1
j_call: TRBJ1-2
cdr3_aa: CASSEGQGVYGYTF

v_call: TRBV11-2
j_call: TRBJ1-2
cdr3_aa: CASSLGHRDRPFNYGYTF

v_call: TRBV25-1
j_call: TRBJ2-5
cdr3_aa: CASSDWSRGQGASETQYF

v_call: TRBV7-9
j_call: TRBJ1-1
cdr3_aa: CASSYDLSNTEAFF

v_call: TRBV27
j_call: TRBJ2-7
cdr3_aa: CASSLRALAGGMIFYEQYF

v_call: TRBV5-4
j_call: TRBJ2-1
cdr3_aa: CASSLEGLAVHYNEQFF

v_call: TRBV19
j_call: TRBJ2-1
cdr3_aa: CASRALAGVDNEQFF

v_call: TRBV7-6
j_call: TRBJ2-5
cdr3_aa: CASSSRREFQETQYF

v_call: TRBV28
j_call: TRBJ1-5
cdr3_aa: CASSRSPWPQHF

v_call: TRBV19
j_call: TRBJ2-1
cdr3_aa: CASSMFPTVGEQFF

v_call: TRBV6-6
j_call: TRBJ1-1
cdr3_aa: CASSYPGQGAFF

v_call: TRBV7-2
j_call: TRBJ2-3
cdr3_aa: CASSFRDRSYSDTQYF

v_call: TRBV28
j_call: TRBJ2-4
cdr3_aa: CASIGRLNIQYF

v_call: TRBV18
j_call: TRBJ1-2
cdr3_aa: CASSPTSGGTNYGYTF

v_call: TRBV4-2
j_call: TRBJ1-2
cdr3_aa: CASSQVTANYGYTF

v_call: TRBV9
j_call: TRBJ2-1
cdr3_aa: CASSVVPLAWHEQFF

v_call: TRBV4-1
j_call: TRBJ1-4
cdr3_aa: CASSQESYSPINEKLFF

v_call: TRBV10-3
j_call: TRBJ2-3
cdr3_aa: CATATDTQYF

v_call: TRBV5-1
j_call: TRBJ1-1
cdr3_aa: CASSLGDNQGSAEAFF

v_call: TRBV10-1
j_call: TRBJ2-7
cdr3_aa: CASSESIQRTGKSYEQYF

v_call: TRBV5-1
j_call: TRBJ2-5
cdr3_aa: CASSSAGHEVSQYF

v_call: TRBV11-2
j_call: TRBJ2-7
cdr3_aa: CASSSSWRSSYEQYF

v_call: TRBV5-6
j_call: TRBJ1-1
cdr3_aa: CASSLAKQGAYTEAFF

v_call: TRBV27
j_call: TRBJ2-7
cdr3_aa: CASSLSGTDIWSYEQYF

v_call: TRBV7-6
j_call: TRBJ2-1
cdr3_aa: CASSRARGGYNEQFF

v_call: TRBV29-1
j_call: TRBJ2-2
cdr3_aa: CSVEVSAAGELFF

v_call: TRBV27
j_call: TRBJ2-7
cdr3_aa: CASSFLEAGYEQYF

v_call: TRBV7-8
j_call: TRBJ1-1
cdr3_aa: CASSFGWSAEAFF

v_call: TRBV28
j_call: TRBJ1-5
cdr3_aa: CASSEQHSGPQHF

v_call: TRBV9
j_call: TRBJ2-3
cdr3_aa: CASSVEGMSDTQYF

v_call: TRBV27
j_call: TRBJ2-1
cdr3_aa: CASRGTSGTGWGFF

v_call: TRBV7-8
j_call: TRBJ1-5
cdr3_aa: CASSLDRGELQPQHF